This TCR beta chain was documented in a study of Tregs in tolerant kidney transplant recipients. Germline V CDR1 and CDR2: SNHLY, FYNNEI. V dropped 7 bases and J dropped 3 bases, with 13 bases sitting between them. This CDR3 contains 14 residues. Profiled with immunoSEQ multiplex PCR; TCRdb holds only in-frame clones, not every one. This sample yields about 18,000 clones, of which approximately 80% are seen a single time; 2% to 2.5% belongs to the top ten. Thawed PBMCs were rested overnight at 37°C with about 220 IU/ml IL-2 before regulatory T cell sorting. Broader study findings: The most relevant donor-specific Treg TCRbeta repertoire apparently came from expansion with activated donor B cells.

As to this clone: The target antigen is unknown.

Sequenced material: Tregs from blood. The chain links TRBV2 to TRBJ2-1, with D unresolved. The source of this sequence is a human donor in good health. Here the CDR3 reads CASIGRFRYNEQFF. In DNA, the CDR3 is TGTGCCAGCATCGGCAGGTTCCGCTACAATGAGCAGTTCTTC.